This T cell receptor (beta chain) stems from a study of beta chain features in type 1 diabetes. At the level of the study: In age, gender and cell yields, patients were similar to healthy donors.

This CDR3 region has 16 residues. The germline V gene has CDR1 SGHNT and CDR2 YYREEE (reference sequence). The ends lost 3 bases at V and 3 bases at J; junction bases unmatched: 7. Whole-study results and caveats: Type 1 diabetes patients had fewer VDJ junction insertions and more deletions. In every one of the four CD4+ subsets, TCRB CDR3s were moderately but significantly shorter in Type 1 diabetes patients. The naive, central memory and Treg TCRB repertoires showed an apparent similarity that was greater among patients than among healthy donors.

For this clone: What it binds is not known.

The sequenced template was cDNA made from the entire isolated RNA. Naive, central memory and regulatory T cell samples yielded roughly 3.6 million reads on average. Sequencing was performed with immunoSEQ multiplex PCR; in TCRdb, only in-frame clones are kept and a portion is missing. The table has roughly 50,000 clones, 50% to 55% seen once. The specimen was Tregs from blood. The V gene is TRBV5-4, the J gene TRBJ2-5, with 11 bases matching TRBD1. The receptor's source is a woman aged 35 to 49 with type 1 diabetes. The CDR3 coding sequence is TGTGCCAGCAGCTCGGGACAGGGGGGAGGAGAAGAGACCCAGTACTTC. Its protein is CASSSGQGGGEETQYF. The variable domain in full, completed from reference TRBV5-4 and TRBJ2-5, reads ETGVTQSPTHLIKTRGQQVTLRCSSQSGHNTVSWYQQALGQGPQFIFQYYREEENGRGNFPPRFSGLQFPNYSSELNVNALELDDSALYLCASSSGQGGGEETQYFGPGTRLLVL.